The T cell receptor beta chain under discussion was sequenced for a study of blood T cell repertoires in COVID-19 (TCRdb year 2020). About the full investigation: The collaborator samples originated in the United States, Italy and Spain and spanned the acute and convalescent phases of COVID-19. The prospective study material was composed of cDNA or gDNA derived from T cells, B-cell-depleted T cells, or PBMCs. Deeply sampled blood TCRbeta repertoires from subjects exposed to, actively infected with, or recovered from COVID-19 were included in the dataset. A freely available public database, intended as a resource for researchers studying the immune response to SARS-CoV-2, is where the repertoires were released. The samples were drawn from two sources: the first 160 participants of the ongoing ImmuneRACE study, and over 1,000 subjects contributed by 6 global collaborators. A de-identified subject ID, COVID-19 status, age in years and sex were almost always included in the sample metadata. HLA class I and class II types, where available, came from metadata supplied by the sample provider rather than from assay-based typing. Summary of the overall study and its limitations: How much clinical and demographic metadata was included differed by source and by participant, and the metadata was provided uncurated.

A remark on this clone: The specificity of this receptor is unknown. Per-base qualities were not stored, and no clone one base away is much larger.

One collaborating source in Seattle enrolled patients during active infection and followed them longitudinally through the course of disease. The collaborating institutions used their own protocols to collect whole blood in K2EDTA tubes. For TCRbeta analysis, collaborators shipped samples as frozen whole blood, isolated PBMCs, or DNA extracted from either of those sample types. The germline ends are 10 bases apart after V is trimmed by 8 bases and J by 2 bases. CDR1 is given as SNHLY and CDR2 as FYNNEI, both from the germline V gene. Taken from cysteine to phenylalanine, the CDR3 has 12 residues. Here the CDR3 DNA is all that survives: 36 bases in frame from base 1. The immunoSEQ Assay, a bias-controlled multiplex PCR, was used to amplify TCRbeta CDR3 regions from genomic DNA. Concerning the study's data processing: Within the assay, amplification of reference gene primers was used to estimate how many nucleated cells each sample contained. To quantify the absolute abundance of each unique TCRbeta CDR3 rearrangement, sequence reads were collapsed and filtered. For each sample, productive Simpson clonality was calculated by taking the square root of Simpson's diversity index across productive rearrangements. Imported from immuneACCESS, the table was reduced by TCRdb to in-frame sequences with V and J called. These copies leave out some clones; in studies compared against another copy, an unresolved V gene accounts for under half, and the cause of the remainder is not known. Clone size and the V and J calls come from that table; the DNA yielded D and trimming. For this sample the table gives tens of thousands of clones, of which roughly 85% were detected only once. The ten top clones hold more than 3% of the sample.

The chain links TRBV2 with TRBJ2-7, with the D gene not confidently named. The clonotype comes from a woman aged 45-65 years with COVID-19, enrolled during active disease. The specimen sequenced was peripheral blood. In nucleotides, the sequence is TGTGCCAGCTTGGAACGGGCCTACGAGCAGTACTTC. Translation gives CASLERAYEQYF.